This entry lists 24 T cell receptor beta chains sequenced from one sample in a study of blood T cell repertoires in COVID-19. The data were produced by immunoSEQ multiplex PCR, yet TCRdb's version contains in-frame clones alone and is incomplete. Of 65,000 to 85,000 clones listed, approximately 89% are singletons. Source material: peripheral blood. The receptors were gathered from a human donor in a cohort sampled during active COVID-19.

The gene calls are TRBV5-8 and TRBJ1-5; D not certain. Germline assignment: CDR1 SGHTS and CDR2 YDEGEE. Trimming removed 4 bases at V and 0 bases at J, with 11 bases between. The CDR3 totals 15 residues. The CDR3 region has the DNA TGTGCCAGCAGCCTAGACCTAAATAGCAATCAGCCCCAGCATTTT. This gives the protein CASSLDLNSNQPQHF.

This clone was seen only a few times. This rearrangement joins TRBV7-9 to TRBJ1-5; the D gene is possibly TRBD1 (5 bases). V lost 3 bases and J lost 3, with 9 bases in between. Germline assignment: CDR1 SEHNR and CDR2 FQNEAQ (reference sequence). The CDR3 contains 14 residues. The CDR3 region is CASSLARDNQPQHF. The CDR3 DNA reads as TGTGCCAGCAGCTTGGCCAGGGACAATCAGCCCCAGCATTTT.

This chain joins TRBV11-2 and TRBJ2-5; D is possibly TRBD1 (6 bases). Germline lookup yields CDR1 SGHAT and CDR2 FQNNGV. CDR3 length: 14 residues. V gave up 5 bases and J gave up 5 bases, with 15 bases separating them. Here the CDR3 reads CASSPTGFQETQYF. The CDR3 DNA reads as TGTGCCAGCAGCCCAACAGGGTTTCAGGAGACCCAGTACTTC.

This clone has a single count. This chain's CDR3 is CAISQDSYEQYF. The CDR3 bases are TGTGCCATCAGCCAGGACAGTTACGAGCAGTACTTC. The rearrangement links TRBV10-3 to TRBJ2-7; D may be TRBD1 (6 bases). Germline values: CDR1 ENHRY, CDR2 SYGVKD. The CDR3 is made up of 12 amino acids. Trimming left V 6 bases short and J 4 bases short, with 10 bases between.

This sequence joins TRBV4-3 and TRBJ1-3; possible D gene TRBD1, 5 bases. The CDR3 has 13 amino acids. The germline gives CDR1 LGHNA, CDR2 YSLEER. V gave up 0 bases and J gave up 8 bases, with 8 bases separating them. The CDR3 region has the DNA TGCGCCAGCAGCCAAGATGGGGCCCACACCATATATTTT. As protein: CASSQDGAHTIYF.

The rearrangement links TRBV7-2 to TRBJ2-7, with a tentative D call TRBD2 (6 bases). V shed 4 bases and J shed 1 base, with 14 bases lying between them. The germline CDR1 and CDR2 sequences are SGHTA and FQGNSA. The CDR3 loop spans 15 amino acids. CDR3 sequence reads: CASSSKTGRSYEQYF. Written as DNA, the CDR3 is TGTGCCAGCAGCTCCAAAACGGGGAGGTCCTACGAGCAGTACTTC.

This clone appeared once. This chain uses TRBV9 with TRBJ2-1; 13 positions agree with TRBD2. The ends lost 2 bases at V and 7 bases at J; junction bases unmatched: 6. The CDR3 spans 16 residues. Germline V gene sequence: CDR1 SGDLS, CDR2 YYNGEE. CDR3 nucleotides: TGTGCCAGCAGCGTGAGAGGACTAGCGGGAGTAAATGAGCAGTTCTTC. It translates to CASSVRGLAGVNEQFF.

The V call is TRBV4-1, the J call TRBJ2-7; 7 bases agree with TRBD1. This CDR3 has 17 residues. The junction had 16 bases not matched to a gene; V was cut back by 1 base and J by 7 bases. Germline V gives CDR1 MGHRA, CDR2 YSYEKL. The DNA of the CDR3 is TGCGCCAGCAGCCAAGCTGGTCTGATGGGGACAGAGAATGAGCAGTACTTC. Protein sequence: CASSQAGLMGTENEQYF.

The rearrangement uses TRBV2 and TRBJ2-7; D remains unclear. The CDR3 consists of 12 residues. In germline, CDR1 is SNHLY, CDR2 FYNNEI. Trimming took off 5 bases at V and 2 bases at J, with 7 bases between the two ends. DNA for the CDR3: TGTGCCAGCAGTCTTGAGACCTACGAGCAGTACTTC. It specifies CASSLETYEQYF.

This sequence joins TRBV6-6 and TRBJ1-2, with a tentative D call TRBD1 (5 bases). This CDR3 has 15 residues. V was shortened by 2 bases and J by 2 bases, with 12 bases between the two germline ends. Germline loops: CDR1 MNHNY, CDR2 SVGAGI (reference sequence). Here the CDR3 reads CASSYPGDGNYGYTF. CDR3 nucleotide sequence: TGTGCCAGCAGTTACCCGGGGGACGGCAACTATGGCTACACCTTC.

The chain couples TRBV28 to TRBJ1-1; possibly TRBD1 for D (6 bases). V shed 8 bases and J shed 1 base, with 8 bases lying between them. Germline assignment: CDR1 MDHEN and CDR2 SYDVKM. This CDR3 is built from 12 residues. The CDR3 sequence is CASGTSNTEAFF. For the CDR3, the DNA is TGTGCCAGCGGGACATCGAACACTGAAGCTTTCTTT.

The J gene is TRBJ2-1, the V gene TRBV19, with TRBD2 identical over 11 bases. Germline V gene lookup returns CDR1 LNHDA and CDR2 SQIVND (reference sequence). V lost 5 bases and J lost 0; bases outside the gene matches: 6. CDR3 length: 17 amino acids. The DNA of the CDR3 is TGTGCCAGTAGTTATAGCGGGGGGGAAAGCTCCTACAATGAGCAGTTCTTC. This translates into CASSYSGGESSYNEQFF.

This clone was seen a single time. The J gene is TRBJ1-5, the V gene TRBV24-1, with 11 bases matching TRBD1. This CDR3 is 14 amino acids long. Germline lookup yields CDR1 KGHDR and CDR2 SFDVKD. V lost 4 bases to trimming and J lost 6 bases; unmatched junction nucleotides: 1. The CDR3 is CATSEGQGGQPQHF. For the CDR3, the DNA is TGTGCCACCAGTGAGGGACAGGGGGGTCAGCCCCAGCATTTT.

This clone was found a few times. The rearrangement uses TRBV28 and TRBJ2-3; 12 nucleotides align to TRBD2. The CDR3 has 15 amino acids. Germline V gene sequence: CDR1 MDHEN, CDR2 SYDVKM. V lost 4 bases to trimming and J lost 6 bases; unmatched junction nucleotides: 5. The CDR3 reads CASSSLAGGPDTQYF. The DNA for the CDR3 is TGTGCCAGCAGTTCCCTAGCGGGGGGGCCGGATACGCAGTATTTT.

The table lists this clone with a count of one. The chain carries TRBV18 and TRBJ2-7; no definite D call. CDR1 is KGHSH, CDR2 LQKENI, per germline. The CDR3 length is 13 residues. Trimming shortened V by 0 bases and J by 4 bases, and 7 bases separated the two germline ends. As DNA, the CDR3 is TGTGCCAGCTCACCACCGGTCAGATACGAGCAGTACTTC. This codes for CASSPPVRYEQYF.

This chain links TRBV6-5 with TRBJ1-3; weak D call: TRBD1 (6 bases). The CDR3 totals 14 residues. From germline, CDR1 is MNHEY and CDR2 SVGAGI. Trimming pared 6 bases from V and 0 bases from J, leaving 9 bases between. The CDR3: CASSQTGSGNTIYF. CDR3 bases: TGTGCCAGCAGCCAGACAGGCTCTGGAAACACCATATATTTT.

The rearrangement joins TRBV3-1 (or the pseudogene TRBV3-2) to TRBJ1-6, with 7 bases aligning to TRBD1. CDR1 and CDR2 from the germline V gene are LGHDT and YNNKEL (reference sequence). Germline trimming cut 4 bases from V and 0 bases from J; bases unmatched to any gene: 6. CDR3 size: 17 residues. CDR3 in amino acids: CASSPGGTSSYNSPLHF. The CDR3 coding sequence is TGTGCCAGCAGCCCAGGGGGAACCAGCTCCTATAATTCACCCCTCCACTTT.

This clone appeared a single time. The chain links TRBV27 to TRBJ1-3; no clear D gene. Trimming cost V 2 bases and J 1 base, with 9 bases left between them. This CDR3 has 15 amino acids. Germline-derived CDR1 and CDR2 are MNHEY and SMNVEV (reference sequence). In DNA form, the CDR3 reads TGTGCCAGCAGTTTAGAGTTCAATTCTGGAAACACCATATATTTT. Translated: CASSLEFNSGNTIYF.

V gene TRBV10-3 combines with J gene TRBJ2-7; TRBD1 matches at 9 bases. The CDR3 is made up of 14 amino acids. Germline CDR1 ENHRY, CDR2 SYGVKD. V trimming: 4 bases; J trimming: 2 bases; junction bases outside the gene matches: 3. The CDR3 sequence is CAISAGQGTYEQYF. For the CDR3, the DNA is TGTGCCATCAGTGCTGGACAGGGGACCTACGAGCAGTACTTC.

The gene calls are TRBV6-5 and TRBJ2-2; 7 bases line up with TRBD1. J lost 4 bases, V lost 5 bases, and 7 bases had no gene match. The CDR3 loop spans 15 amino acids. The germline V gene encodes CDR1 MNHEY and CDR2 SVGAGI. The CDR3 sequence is CASSPLAGGTGELFF. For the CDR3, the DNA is TGTGCCAGCAGTCCCCTGGCAGGGGGCACCGGGGAGCTGTTTTTT.

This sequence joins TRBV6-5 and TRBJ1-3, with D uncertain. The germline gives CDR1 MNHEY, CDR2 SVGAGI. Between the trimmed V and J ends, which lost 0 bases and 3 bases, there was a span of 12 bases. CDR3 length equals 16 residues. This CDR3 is CASSYSSAGNGNTIYF. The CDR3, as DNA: TGTGCCAGCAGTTACTCGTCCGCGGGGAATGGAAACACCATATATTTT.

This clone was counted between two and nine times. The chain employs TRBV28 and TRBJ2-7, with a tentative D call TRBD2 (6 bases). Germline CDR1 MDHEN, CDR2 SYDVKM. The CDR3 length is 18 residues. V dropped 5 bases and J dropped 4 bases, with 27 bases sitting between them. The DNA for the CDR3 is TGTGCCAGCAGTCATGAATTGTTTAGCGAGGAGGGCGGGTACGAGCAGTACTTC. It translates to CASSHELFSEEGGYEQYF.

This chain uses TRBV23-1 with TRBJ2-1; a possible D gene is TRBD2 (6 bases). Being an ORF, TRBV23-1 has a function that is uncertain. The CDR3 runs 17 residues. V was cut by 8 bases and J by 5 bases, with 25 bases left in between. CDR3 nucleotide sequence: TGCGCCAGCCAAGGGGAGGTCGGGGCGGATCATGACAATGAGCAGTTCTTC. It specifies CASQGEVGADHDNEQFF.

CDR3 in DNA: TGTGCCAGTAGCGTGGACAGGGCGCGAGGAGCTTTCTTT. This sequence encodes CASSVDRARGAFF. The chain has TRBV19 and TRBJ1-1, with TRBD1 identical over 8 bases. From germline, CDR1 is LNHDA and CDR2 SQIVND (reference sequence). With V trimmed by 6 bases and J by 10 bases, 10 bases remained unmatched. The CDR3 has 13 amino acids.